Following are 9 T cell receptor beta chains from one sample sequenced in a study of OX40 agonist ivuxolimab in advanced cancers. The library was produced with the immunoSEQ multiplex PCR assay. TCRdb limited this immuneACCESS table to in-frame rearrangements with V and J called. A share of clones is missing; checked studies link under half to unresolved V genes, and the rest is unexplained. This sample is represented by more than 35,000 clones; 65% to 80% of them were singletons. Of the sample, under 15% is held by the ten largest clones. This material consisted of CD4+ or CD8+ T cells sorted from blood, taken in a trial of the OX40 agonist ivuxolimab. The receptors come from an adult with an advanced solid tumor such as melanoma, head and neck, liver or kidney cancer.

This clone was recorded once. The V gene is TRBV28, the J gene TRBJ2-3; 9 bases align to TRBD2. The CDR3 totals 15 residues. Germline V lookup: CDR1 MDHEN, CDR2 SYDVKM. Trimming at V came to 3 bases and at J to 6 bases, leaving 7 bases not matched to a gene. For the CDR3, the DNA is TGTGCCAGCAGTTTCCCCCTAGCGGGAAGGGATACGCAGTATTTT. Protein: CASSFPLAGRDTQYF.

In this sample, this clone turned up a few times. The chain is built from TRBV10-3 and TRBJ1-1; TRBD1 aligns across 7 bases. The CDR3 length is 13 residues. Germline values: CDR1 ENHRY, CDR2 SYGVKD. Germline trimming cut 4 bases from V and 5 bases from J; bases unmatched to any gene: 4. The DNA of the CDR3 is TGTGCCATCAGTGGGACAGGCACTACTGAAGCTTTCTTT. This sequence encodes CAISGTGTTEAFF.

The V and J genes are TRBV30 and TRBJ1-1, with D possibly matching TRBD1 (6 bases). This CDR3 spans 16 amino acids. Germline V gene lookup returns CDR1 GTSNPN and CDR2 SVGIG (reference sequence). V was clipped by 3 bases and J by 0 bases, with 17 bases between them. The CDR3 nucleotides read TGTGCCTGGAGAGGGGGGCAGGGGAAGTTGAACACTGAAGCTTTCTTT. Translated, it gives CAWRGGQGKLNTEAFF.

Relative to its sample, this clone is medium-sized. This chain joins TRBV29-1 and TRBJ1-1, with D unclear. CDR3 length: 10 residues. The V end was cut by 4 bases, the J end by 5 bases, with 5 bases between. Germline V lookup: CDR1 SQVTM, CDR2 ANQGSEA. The CDR3 DNA reads TGCAGCGTTGCCCAGACTGAAGCTTTCTTT. As protein: CSVAQTEAFF.

The V gene is TRBV6-1, the J gene TRBJ1-2; D gene uncertain. Germline-derived CDR1 and CDR2 are MNHNS and SASEGT. The CDR3 sequence is 15 residues long. Deletions cut 7 bases from V and 9 bases from J, with 24 bases between. CDR3 protein: CASTSVPSHIPSYTF. Written as DNA, the CDR3 is TGTGCCAGCACTTCAGTGCCCTCTCATATTCCAAGCTACACCTTC.

The gene calls are TRBV2 and TRBJ2-1; 10 bases fit TRBD2. Trimming took 9 bases from V and 0 from J; bases not matched to a gene: 2. The germline CDR1 and CDR2 sequences are SNHLY and FYNNEI. The CDR3 has 14 residues. The CDR3 reads CARKREGSYNEQFF. CDR3 coding DNA: TGTGCCAGGAAGCGGGAGGGCTCCTACAATGAGCAGTTCTTC.

The J gene is TRBJ1-2, the V gene TRBV6-5; 11 bases agree with TRBD1. CDR1 and CDR2 from the germline V gene are MNHEY and SVGAGI. This CDR3 comprises 15 residues. J was trimmed by 7 bases and V by 6 bases; bases with no gene match: 10. The CDR3 nucleotides read TGTGCCAGCAGGTCCGGGACAGGGGGAGCCGTTGGCTACACCTTC. Protein product: CASRSGTGGAVGYTF.

V usage is TRBV5-1 and J usage is TRBJ1-1; the D is unclear. This CDR3 spans 15 amino acids. From germline, CDR1 is SGHRS and CDR2 YFSETQ. The V end lost 0 bases, the J end lost 1 base, and 10 bases lay between the germline ends. In DNA form, the CDR3 reads TGCGCCAGCAGCTTGGCCGGGCCCTCGAACACTGAAGCTTTCTTT. This codes for CASSLAGPSNTEAFF.

V gene TRBV7-8 combines with J gene TRBJ2-1; D possibly corresponds to TRBD2 (6 bases). The CDR3 covers 14 residues. Germline CDR1 and CDR2: SGHVS and FQNEAQ. V lost 5 bases, J lost 6 bases, and 14 bases lay in between. CDR3 amino acids: CASSPGLEGNEQFF. Here the CDR3 DNA reads TGTGCCAGCAGCCCGGGACTCGAAGGCAATGAGCAGTTCTTC.